This T cell receptor (beta chain) was observed in a study of cytomegalovirus exposure and HLA in healthy donors. Overall study context: Some 85 million unique TCRs from HLA-typed donors were held in an early data release.

This CDR3 is built from 15 residues. Trimming removed 1 base from V and 1 base from J, with 10 bases in between. CDR1 is WNHNN and CDR2 is SYGVQD in the germline V gene (reference sequence). The PCR ran on 60 Vbeta and 13 Jbeta primers. Produced via immunoSEQ multiplex PCR; TCRdb's table is partial and in-frame only. The sample holds roughly 200,000 clones; over 60% are singletons and the top ten take around 5.7%. Sequences were obtained from PBMCs. The V gene is TRBV10-1, the J gene TRBJ2-5; D is perhaps TRBD2 (5 bases). The receptor was isolated from a man aged 35 to 55 in good health and CMV-seronegative. The CDR3 region has the DNA TGCGCCAGCAGTGAGTTTCGGGGAACCCAAGAGACCCAGTACTTC. Protein product: CASSEFRGTQETQYF.